The next 31 T cell receptor beta chains were all read from a single sample in a study of shared T cell receptors in the human thymus. TCRdb keeps only in-frame clones here, not all; method: immunoSEQ multiplex PCR. The sample yields a few hundred thousand clones, over 90% seen once. The specimen sequenced was thymocytes. These receptors were collected from a human donor.

The chain combines TRBV27 with TRBJ2-7, with D tentatively TRBD2 (6 bases). V was shortened by 3 bases and J by 1 base, with 25 bases between the two germline ends. The CDR3 is made up of 19 amino acids. CDR1 and CDR2 from the germline V gene are MNHEY and SMNVEV (reference sequence). CDR3 nucleotide sequence: TGTGCCAGCAGTTTGGCCCATACTGTCGACGGGGGAACATCCTACGAGCAGTACTTC. It codes for CASSLAHTVDGGTSYEQYF.

The chain uses TRBV18 and TRBJ1-2, with D maybe TRBD1 (6 bases). The V gene's germline CDR1 is KGHSH and CDR2 LQKENI. CDR3 length: 13 residues. Trimming shortened V by 5 bases and J by 4 bases, and 11 bases separated the two germline ends. The DNA for the CDR3 is TGTGCCAGCTCATACAGGGATGGCTATGGCTACACCTTC. It codes for CASSYRDGYGYTF.

This chain joins TRBV4-1 and TRBJ2-1; weak D call: TRBD2 (5 bases). The V gene's germline CDR1 is MGHRA and CDR2 YSYEKL. The CDR3 length is 17 residues. The V end was cut by 0 bases, the J end by 2 bases, with 14 bases between. CDR3 in DNA: TGCGCCAGCAGCCAAGATCGGGCGGGTTGTGCCTACAATGAGCAGTTCTTC. This encodes CASSQDRAGCAYNEQFF.

V is TRBV15 and J is TRBJ2-7, with a possible D match to TRBD1 (6 bases). CDR1 is LNHNV and CDR2 is YYDKDF in the germline V gene (reference sequence). V lost 6 bases, J lost 6 bases, and 15 bases lay in between. The length of the CDR3 is 13 residues. CDR3 bases: TGTGCCACCAGAAGCCCACAGGGATCCGAGCAGTACTTC. It codes for CATRSPQGSEQYF.

The chain carries TRBV4-1 and TRBJ1-5, with D unclear. The CDR3 has 19 amino acids. Trimming removed 0 bases at V and 5 bases at J, with 23 bases between. Germline V gene lookup returns CDR1 MGHRA and CDR2 YSYEKL. In nucleotides, the CDR3 is TGCGCCAGCAGCCAAGATGTAGGACGTCAGTATGCGGCGTATCAGCCCCAGCATTTT. Translating gives CASSQDVGRQYAAYQPQHF.

The gene calls are TRBV28 and TRBJ2-2; no firm D call. The V end lost 1 base, the J end lost 0 bases, and 12 bases lay between the germline ends. Germline V CDR1 and CDR2: MDHEN, SYDVKM. The CDR3 has 17 amino acids. The CDR3 reads CASSLYGRSANTGELFF. The CDR3 bases are TGTGCCAGCAGTTTATATGGCAGGTCGGCGAACACCGGGGAGCTGTTTTTT.

J is TRBJ2-7 and V is TRBV7-2; the match to TRBD1 covers 9 bases. This CDR3 region has 12 residues. V dropped 6 bases and J dropped 13; count of bases not matched to a gene: 10. Germline assignment: CDR1 SGHTA and CDR2 FQGNSA. The CDR3 nucleotides are TGTGCCAGCAGTCCAGGGACAGGGAGTTACTACTTC. Its translation: CASSPGTGSYYF.

This chain connects TRBV27 to TRBJ2-5; D possibly uses TRBD1 or TRBD2 (5 bases each). Trimming left V 5 bases short and J 5 bases short, with 15 bases between. The CDR3 is 14 amino acids. CDR1 and CDR2 from the germline V gene are MNHEY and SMNVEV (reference sequence). The CDR3 here is CASSGRDPSETQYF. CDR3 coding DNA: TGTGCCAGCAGTGGCCGGGACCCATCGGAGACCCAGTACTTC.

J is TRBJ2-5 and V is TRBV27, with 15 bases aligning to TRBD2. Germline CDR1 is MNHEY and CDR2 is SMNVEV (reference sequence). The CDR3 extends over 18 amino acids. J gave up 3 bases and V 8 bases, and 13 bases lay outside the gene matches. CDR3 DNA sequence: TGTGCCAGCCCTGCGGGGACTAGCGGGAGGAGTGAGAAAGAGACCCAGTACTTC. This codes for CASPAGTSGRSEKETQYF.

The chain uses TRBV27 and TRBJ2-1; weak D call: TRBD1 (6 bases). Germline-derived CDR1 and CDR2 are MNHEY and SMNVEV (reference sequence). The CDR3 length is 15 residues. Trimming took off 6 bases at V and 7 bases at J, with 19 bases between the two ends. The CDR3: CASSLEGVWANEQFF. CDR3 DNA sequence: TGTGCCAGCAGCCTTGAGGGGGTGTGGGCGAATGAGCAGTTCTTC.

This clone has a handful of counts. The rearrangement links TRBV14 to TRBJ2-7, with D possibly matching TRBD1 (5 bases). Per the germline V gene, CDR1 is SGHDN and CDR2 is FVKESK. The V end was cut by 0 bases, the J end by 0 bases, with 18 bases between. CDR3 length: 18 amino acids. In DNA, the CDR3 is TGTGCCAGCAGCCAAGAATCGGTTCGTCAGGGTTCCTCCTACGAGCAGTACTTC. Translated: CASSQESVRQGSSYEQYF.

This chain links TRBV27 with TRBJ2-1; D ambiguous. CDR3 length: 14 amino acids. V was clipped by 6 bases and J by 4 bases, with 13 bases between them. CDR1 and CDR2 (germline): MNHEY, SMNVEV (reference sequence). This CDR3 is CASRILAKYNEQFF. The CDR3 DNA sequence: TGTGCCAGCAGGATATTGGCGAAATACAATGAGCAGTTCTTC.

The J gene is TRBJ2-5, the V gene TRBV25-1; D remains unclear. The end of the DNA fits TRBJ2-7 better, so the J call may be wrong. Germline V gives CDR1 MGHDK, CDR2 SYGVNS. This CDR3 is 17 amino acids long. The DNA of the CDR3 is TGTGCCAGCAGTGAAAATCGGACCGGGCGCGAACTCTACGAGCAGTACTTC. This translates into CASSENRTGRELYEQYF.

This rearrangement joins TRBV28 to TRBJ2-4; TRBD1 matches 7 bases. V lost 6 bases to trimming and J lost 2 bases; unmatched junction nucleotides: 10. CDR1 and CDR2 (germline): MDHEN, SYDVKM. The CDR3 contains 16 residues. This chain's CDR3 is CASRTQQGSTKNIQYF. CDR3 nucleotide sequence: TGTGCCAGCAGAACCCAACAGGGGTCGACCAAAAACATTCAGTACTTC.

This clone was picked up one time. The chain carries TRBV4-3 and TRBJ2-1; D gene uncertain. With 2 bases removed from V and 9 bases from J, the gap between germline ends came to 8 bases. This CDR3 contains 12 residues. Germline CDR1 is LGHNA and CDR2 is YSLEER. The CDR3 sequence: CASSQIGAEQFF. CDR3 sequence (DNA): TGCGCCAGCAGCCAAATAGGTGCTGAGCAGTTCTTC.

The genes are TRBV6-1 and TRBJ1-5, with D tentatively TRBD1 (6 bases). V lost 4 bases to trimming and J lost 3 bases, with 13 bases between them. Germline V gene sequence: CDR1 MNHNS, CDR2 SASEGT. CDR3 length: 15 amino acids. The CDR3 DNA is TGTGCCAGCAGTGCCCAAGGACAGTCCAATCAGCCCCAGCATTTT. Translated, it gives CASSAQGQSNQPQHF.

V is TRBV7-9 and J is TRBJ2-3; D may correspond to TRBD1 or TRBD2 (5 bases each). Germline-derived CDR1 and CDR2 are SEHNR and FQNEAQ (reference sequence). This CDR3 spans 17 amino acids. V gave up 2 bases and J gave up 2 bases, with 17 bases separating them. The CDR3: CASSLMAERGYTDTQYF. CDR3 DNA: TGTGCCAGCAGCTTAATGGCGGAGAGGGGTTACACAGATACGCAGTATTTT.

The V gene is TRBV7-6, the J gene TRBJ2-3; D unresolved. The CDR3 contains 12 residues. The ends were cut back, 3 bases at V and 3 bases at J, with 4 bases in the middle. Germline CDR1 is SGHVS and CDR2 is FNYEAQ. The CDR3 DNA follows: TGTGCCAGCAGCTTGGGGACAGATACGCAGTATTTT. Its protein is CASSLGTDTQYF.

The rearrangement uses TRBV27 and TRBJ1-5; D possibly corresponds to TRBD1 (5 bases). V lost 2 bases to trimming and J lost 7 bases, with 15 bases between them. This CDR3 is built from 15 residues. CDR1 is MNHEY, CDR2 SMNVEV, per germline (reference sequence). The CDR3 nucleotides read TGTGCCAGCAGTTTAGAGGGGACGGGTATACAGCCCCAGCATTTT. Amino acid sequence: CASSLEGTGIQPQHF.

The chain has TRBV14 and TRBJ2-2; 7 bases map to TRBD1. The J segment lost 5 bases and the V segment lost 4 bases, leaving 16 bases of the junction unmatched. The CDR3 runs 18 residues. Germline-derived CDR1 and CDR2 are SGHDN and FVKESK. The CDR3 here is CASSPAVIRDRLTGELFF. The DNA for the CDR3 is TGTGCCAGCAGCCCCGCCGTGATCAGGGACAGATTGACCGGGGAGCTGTTTTTT. The full variable domain, completed using reference TRBV14 and TRBJ2-2, is EAGVTQFPSHSVIEKGQTVTLRCDPISGHDNLYWYRRVMGKEIKFLLHFVKESKQDESGMPNNRFLAERTGGTYSTLKVQPAELEDSGVYFCASSPAVIRDRLTGELFFGEGSRLTVL.

The rearrangement joins TRBV7-2 to TRBJ2-7, with D possibly TRBD1 on 5 matching bases. Trimming took off 1 base at V and 0 bases at J, with 13 bases between the two ends. Germline CDR1 and CDR2: SGHTA and FQGNSA. The CDR3 contains 16 residues. The CDR3 coding sequence is TGTGCCAGCAGCTTAGTATTAAGGGGAACCTCCTACGAGCAGTACTTC. This encodes CASSLVLRGTSYEQYF.

J is TRBJ2-1 and V is TRBV27; perhaps TRBD2 as D (5 bases). V lost 6 bases, J lost 7 bases, and 10 bases lay in between. This CDR3 is built from 12 residues. Germline lookup yields CDR1 MNHEY and CDR2 SMNVEV (reference sequence). The CDR3 DNA is TGTGCCAGCAGCCCGGGCGGGAATGAGCAGTTCTTC. It translates to CASSPGGNEQFF.

The chain links TRBV27 to TRBJ1-1, with D perhaps matching TRBD1 (6 bases). From germline, CDR1 is MNHEY and CDR2 SMNVEV (reference sequence). This CDR3 is 12 amino acids long. Between the trimmed V and J ends, which lost 7 bases and 4 bases, there was a span of 10 bases. The CDR3 DNA sequence: TGTGCCAGCACGGGGGCTGGCACTGAAGCTTTCTTT. Translation gives CASTGAGTEAFF.

The chain is built from TRBV19 and TRBJ1-2; D not resolved. CDR1 and CDR2 from the germline V gene are LNHDA and SQIVND (reference sequence). V shed 5 bases and J shed 2 bases, with 9 bases lying between them. CDR3 length: 13 residues. The CDR3 coding sequence is TGTGCCAGTAGTCCCCATCAGAACTATGGCTACACCTTC. Translating it yields CASSPHQNYGYTF.

The rearrangement joins TRBV7-2 to TRBJ2-4; D gene ambiguous. Trimming took 1 base from V and 8 from J, leaving 9 bases between them. The CDR3 is 13 amino acids. Germline assignment: CDR1 SGHTA and CDR2 FQGNSA. As DNA, the CDR3 is TGTGCCAGCAGCTTAGACGAGGTGGACATTCAGTACTTC. It encodes CASSLDEVDIQYF.

This chain uses TRBV5-8 with TRBJ1-5; D not certain. The CDR3 extends over 14 amino acids. V gave up 5 bases and J gave up 8 bases, with 17 bases separating them. The germline CDR1 and CDR2 sequences are SGHTS and YDEGEE. CDR3 DNA sequence: TGTGCCAGCAGTTCCGACCCACGCGGGGAGCCCCAGCATTTT. It translates to CASSSDPRGEPQHF.

This chain links TRBV10-2 with TRBJ2-3; TRBD2 matches at 15 bases. The CDR3 length is 15 residues. The V and J ends lost 6 bases and 5 bases, in that order; junction bases with no gene match: 3. CDR1 and CDR2 (germline): WSHSY, SAAADI. The chain's CDR3 is CASRWGLAGGDTQYF. The DNA of the CDR3 is TGCGCCAGCAGATGGGGACTAGCGGGGGGAGATACGCAGTATTTT.

The chain has TRBV29-1 and TRBJ2-3; a possible D gene is TRBD2 (6 bases). The V gene's germline CDR1 is SQVTM and CDR2 ANQGSEA. V was shortened by 4 bases and J by 2 bases, with 19 bases between the two germline ends. The CDR3 extends over 16 amino acids. CDR3 nucleotide sequence: TGCAGCGTTGTTAGGGCTAGAGGGGAGGACACAGATACGCAGTATTTT. Protein product: CSVVRARGEDTDTQYF.

The rearrangement joins TRBV5-1 to TRBJ2-2, with unresolved D. The CDR3 has 16 residues. V shed 2 bases and J shed 4 bases, with 15 bases lying between them. Germline V gives CDR1 SGHRS, CDR2 YFSETQ. The CDR3 is CASSLEQHGVTGELFF. The CDR3 DNA sequence: TGCGCCAGCAGCTTAGAACAACATGGGGTCACCGGGGAGCTGTTTTTT.

This rearrangement joins TRBV9 to TRBJ2-3, with 7 bases aligning to TRBD2. This CDR3 has 14 amino acids. CDR1 and CDR2 (germline): SGDLS, YYNGEE. Unmatched junction bases numbered 4, after V lost 4 bases and J lost 2 bases. Here the CDR3 DNA reads TGTGCCAGCAGCCTTGGGGGGGTCACAGATACGCAGTATTTT. This gives the protein CASSLGGVTDTQYF.

In nucleotides, the CDR3 is TGTGCCAGCGGACCGCTTCTTAGCGGGAGGGAGGGTGAGCAGTTCTTC. The encoded protein is CASGPLLSGREGEQFF. J is TRBJ2-1 and V is TRBV6-6; TRBD2 matches at 11 bases. This CDR3 is built from 16 residues. Trimming took 8 bases from V and 9 from J; bases not matched to a gene: 15. Germline CDR1 is MNHNY and CDR2 is SVGAGI (reference sequence).